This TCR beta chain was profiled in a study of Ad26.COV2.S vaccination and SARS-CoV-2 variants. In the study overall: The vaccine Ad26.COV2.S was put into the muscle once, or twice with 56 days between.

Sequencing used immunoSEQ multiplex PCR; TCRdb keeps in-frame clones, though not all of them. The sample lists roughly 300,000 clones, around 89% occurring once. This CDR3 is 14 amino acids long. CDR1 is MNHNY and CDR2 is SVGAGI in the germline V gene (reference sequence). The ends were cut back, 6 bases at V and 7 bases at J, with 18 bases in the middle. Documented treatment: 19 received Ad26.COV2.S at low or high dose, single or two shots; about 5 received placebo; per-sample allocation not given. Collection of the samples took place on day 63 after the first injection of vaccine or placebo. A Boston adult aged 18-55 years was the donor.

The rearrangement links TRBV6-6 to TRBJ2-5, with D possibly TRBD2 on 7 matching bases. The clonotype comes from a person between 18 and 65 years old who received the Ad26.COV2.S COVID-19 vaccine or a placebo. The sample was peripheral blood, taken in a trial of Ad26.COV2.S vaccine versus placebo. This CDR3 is CASRDSSGGGTQYF. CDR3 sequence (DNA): TGTGCCAGCAGAGACTCTAGCGGAGGGGGGACCCAGTACTTC.